One sample yielded the 26 T cell receptor beta chains listed below, sequenced in a study of a mutant IDH1 vaccine in newly diagnosed glioma (dated by TCRdb to the early 2020s). Libraries were prepared through the immunoSEQ multiplex PCR assay. TCRdb retrieved this table from immuneACCESS and kept in-frame rearrangements only. Not all clones are present; in checked studies, unresolved V genes account for under half, and no reason is known for the remainder. The sample table lists approximately 92,000 clones, around four fifths of them with a count of one. In total, the top ten clones hold approximately 8% of the sample. Explained via the paper, the time point label denotes: baseline, week 1 (first vaccination visit). The treatment or condition label on this specimen signifies: pre-vaccination baseline after standard-of-care therapy. Source: PBMCs, taken from a glioma patient treated with radiotherapy, temozolomide or both. The receptor source for this set is a woman aged 45-65 years with glioma.

This chain links TRBV25-1 with TRBJ1-5; TRBD1 matches at 7 bases. The length of the CDR3 is 14 residues. V lost 4 bases to trimming and J lost 3 bases; unmatched junction nucleotides: 3. Germline loops: CDR1 MGHDK, CDR2 SYGVNS. CDR3 in amino acids: CASSGQGNNQPQHF. The CDR3 region has the DNA TGTGCCAGCAGTGGACAGGGCAACAATCAGCCCCAGCATTTT.

J is TRBJ2-1 and V is TRBV7-2; TRBD1 matches at 9 bases. V lost 4 bases, J lost 8 bases, and 9 bases stayed unmatched. Germline V gene sequence: CDR1 SGHTA, CDR2 FQGNSA. There are 15 residues in the CDR3. The DNA of the CDR3 is TGTGCCAGCAGCTCCCCCGGGACAGGGACTTATGAGCAGTTCTTC. Its protein is CASSSPGTGTYEQFF.

The genes are TRBV7-2 and TRBJ1-3; D remains unclear. The CDR3 length is 16 residues. V was shortened by 4 bases and J by 0 bases, with 13 bases between the two germline ends. Germline V gives CDR1 SGHTA, CDR2 FQGNSA. The chain's CDR3 is CASSSDRAGSGNTIYF. The CDR3 bases are TGTGCCAGCAGCTCCGATAGGGCTGGCTCTGGAAACACCATATATTTT.

This sequence joins TRBV6-5 and TRBJ2-1; 10 nucleotides agree with TRBD2. The J segment lost 3 bases and the V segment lost 5 bases, leaving 4 bases of the junction unmatched. In germline, CDR1 is MNHEY, CDR2 SVGAGI. This CDR3 is built from 15 residues. CDR3 region: CASSLSGGSYNEQFF. The CDR3 DNA sequence: TGTGCCAGCAGTCTTAGCGGGGGGAGCTACAATGAGCAGTTCTTC.

The CDR3: CASTPDRFYEKLFF. DNA for the CDR3: TGTGCCAGTACTCCGGACAGGTTCTATGAAAAACTGTTTTTT. The J gene is TRBJ1-4, the V gene TRBV19; the match to TRBD1 covers 7 bases. Germline assignment: CDR1 LNHDA and CDR2 SQIVND (reference sequence). Unmatched junction bases numbered 8, after V lost 7 bases and J lost 6 bases. This CDR3 comprises 14 residues.

In its sample, this clone was seen once. The genes are TRBV15 and TRBJ2-7; TRBD1 or TRBD2 may be the D gene (5 bases each). CDR1 is LNHNV, CDR2 YYDKDF, per germline (reference sequence). Trimming left V 0 bases short and J 7 bases short, with 16 bases between. The CDR3 length is 15 residues. The CDR3 is CATSRDSGTVQEQYF. The CDR3 DNA sequence: TGTGCCACCAGCAGAGATTCCGGGACCGTACAGGAGCAGTACTTC.

The chain has TRBV15 and TRBJ2-2; the D is unclear. CDR3 size: 14 residues. Per the germline V gene, CDR1 is LNHNV and CDR2 is YYDKDF (reference sequence). With 6 bases removed from V and 0 bases from J, the gap between germline ends came to 8 bases. This CDR3 is CATRPTSNTGELFF. For the CDR3, the DNA is TGTGCCACCAGACCGACCTCGAACACCGGGGAGCTGTTTTTT.

The chain has TRBV20-1 and TRBJ2-5; D gene uncertain. This CDR3 spans 11 amino acids. Deletions cut 8 bases from V and 5 bases from J, with 12 bases between. Germline V gene lookup returns CDR1 DFQATT and CDR2 SNEGSKA (reference sequence). The CDR3 loop is CSHLSSETQYF. For the CDR3, the DNA is TGCAGTCACTTGTCGAGTGAGACCCAGTACTTC.

The rearrangement uses TRBV4-2 and TRBJ1-2, with 7 bases lining up with TRBD1. V was clipped by 0 bases and J by 4 bases; unmatched bases: 8. Germline CDR1 and CDR2: LGHNA and YNFKEQ. The CDR3 loop spans 16 amino acids. The CDR3: CASSQEGTGDIYGYTF. CDR3 sequence (DNA): TGTGCCAGCAGCCAAGAGGGTACAGGGGATATCTATGGCTACACCTTC.

This rearrangement joins TRBV10-2 to TRBJ1-2; weak D call: TRBD1 (5 bases). Trimming shortened V by 4 bases and J by 3 bases, and 18 bases separated the two germline ends. Germline CDR1 reads WSHSY; CDR2 reads SAAADI. The CDR3 runs 16 residues. CDR3 region: CASSVVRGREDYGYTF. In DNA form, the CDR3 reads TGCGCCAGCAGTGTGGTCCGGGGCAGGGAGGACTATGGCTACACCTTC.

The J gene is TRBJ1-1, the V gene TRBV10-3; possibly TRBD1 for D (6 bases). The CDR3 has 19 residues. V was clipped by 7 bases and J by 1 base, with 28 bases between them. Germline V gene data show CDR1 as ENHRY and CDR2 as SYGVKD. The CDR3 spells CAITQNLQGGKRTNTEAFF. DNA for the CDR3: TGTGCCATCACCCAAAACTTACAGGGAGGTAAGAGGACGAACACTGAAGCTTTCTTT.

This clone came up a few times. This rearrangement joins TRBV6-5 to TRBJ2-4, with 10 positions matching TRBD1. V shed 5 bases and J 6 bases; nucleotides not matched to a gene: 7. The CDR3 has 15 residues. CDR1 and CDR2 from the germline V gene are MNHEY and SVGAGI. The CDR3 is CASSHPWDRGNIQYF. CDR3 bases: TGTGCCAGCAGTCACCCCTGGGACAGGGGAAACATTCAGTACTTC.

The chain has TRBV1 and TRBJ2-2. TRBV1 is a listed pseudogene. CDR3 length equals 19 residues. Here the CDR3 DNA reads TGCACCAGCAGCCGCAGTTGTGGGGGATCCGGGGGCGACACCGGGGAGCTGTTTTTT. Encoded protein: CTSSRSCGGSGGDTGELFF.

The J gene is TRBJ2-6, the V gene TRBV4-3; 8 bases fit TRBD1. The CDR3 sequence is 15 residues long. The J segment lost 2 bases and the V segment lost 4 bases, leaving 1 base of the junction unmatched. From germline, CDR1 is LGHNA and CDR2 YSLEER. CDR3: CASSPTGAGANVLTF. The DNA of the CDR3 is TGCGCCAGCAGCCCGACAGGGGCTGGGGCCAACGTCCTGACTTTC.

The chain uses TRBV5-6 and TRBJ2-3; 8 bases match TRBD2. V shed 0 bases, J shed 0 bases, and the junction held 9 bases outside the gene matches. CDR1 SGHDT and CDR2 YYEEEE come from the germline V gene. This CDR3 is built from 18 residues. The DNA for the CDR3 is TGTGCCAGCAGCTTGGGAGGGGAAGCGGGGGATAGCACAGATACGCAGTATTTT. Translation gives CASSLGGEAGDSTDTQYF.

The chain has TRBV15 and TRBJ2-4; 8 nucleotides align to TRBD1. After removal of 5 bases from V and 3 bases from J, the junction contained 9 bases not matched to a gene. CDR3 length: 16 amino acids. CDR1 and CDR2 (germline): LNHNV, YYDKDF (reference sequence). The DNA for the CDR3 is TGTGCCACCAGCTCAGAACCGACAGGGGTCAAAAACATTCAGTACTTC. Translating gives CATSSEPTGVKNIQYF.

V and J are TRBV29-1 and TRBJ2-5; D tentatively reads TRBD1 or TRBD2 (6 bases each). Trimming removed 8 bases from V and 8 bases from J, with 15 bases in between. Germline lookup yields CDR1 SQVTM and CDR2 ANQGSEA. There are 11 residues in the CDR3. As DNA, the CDR3 is TGCAGCCTGGGGGGCGGAGCAACCCAGTACTTC. Amino acids: CSLGGGATQYF.

Remarks on this clone: Within the sample, other DNA sequences also encode this same CDR3. The J gene is TRBJ1-1, the V gene TRBV7-3; 7 bases map to TRBD1. Germline loops: CDR1 SGHTA, CDR2 FQGTGA. The CDR3 covers 14 residues. V was clipped by 5 bases and J by 4 bases; unmatched bases: 7. In DNA, the CDR3 is TGTGCCAGCAGCCTTATGACAGGGCCCACTGAAGCTTTCTTT. Translating it yields CASSLMTGPTEAFF. Full variable domain (remainder filled in from reference TRBV7-3 and TRBJ1-1): GAGVSQTPSNKVTEKGKYVELRCDPISGHTALYWYRQSLGQGPEFLIYFQGTGAADDSGLPNDRFFAVRPEGSVSTLKIQRTERGDSAVYLCASSLMTGPTEAFFGQGTRLTVV.

The chain recombines TRBV10-3 with TRBJ2-7; a weak D match, TRBD1 (7 bases). The CDR3 totals 14 residues. The V and J ends lost 7 bases and 3 bases respectively, with 16 bases between them. Germline V gene lookup returns CDR1 ENHRY and CDR2 SYGVKD. For the CDR3, the DNA is TGTGCCATCAATCGACAGGGAGGAGACTACGAGCAGTACTTC. Protein sequence: CAINRQGGDYEQYF.

This chain joins TRBV9 and TRBJ1-1; D perhaps matches TRBD1 (5 bases). Trimming took 3 bases from V and 0 from J, leaving 15 bases between them. The CDR3 totals 16 residues. Germline V lookup: CDR1 SGDLS, CDR2 YYNGEE. The CDR3 DNA reads as TGTGCCAGCAGCGGGGGCCTTTTGGGCTTGAACACTGAAGCTTTCTTT. The encoded protein is CASSGGLLGLNTEAFF.

The V and J genes are TRBV5-6 and TRBJ2-1; 10 nucleotides match TRBD2. The CDR3 runs to 17 residues. From germline, CDR1 is SGHDT and CDR2 YYEEEE. V lost 2 bases, J lost 4 bases, and 9 bases stayed unmatched. CDR3 loop: CASSLIVGLADYNEQFF. The CDR3 DNA reads TGTGCCAGCAGCTTAATCGTCGGACTAGCGGATTACAATGAGCAGTTCTTC.

Only a few counts were recorded for this clone. J is TRBJ1-2 and V is TRBV9; TRBD1 is a possible D gene (6 bases). Trimming removed 1 base at V and 5 bases at J, with 15 bases between. The CDR3 contains 15 residues. The germline gives CDR1 SGDLS, CDR2 YYNGEE. The CDR3 DNA is TGTGCCAGCAGCGTAAACCCAGGGGACGTATATGGCTACACCTTC. Its protein product is CASSVNPGDVYGYTF.

V usage is TRBV6-5 and J usage is TRBJ2-1; a weak D match, TRBD2 (6 bases). This CDR3 comprises 15 residues. V shed 6 bases and J shed 0 bases, with 12 bases lying between them. Germline V gene lookup returns CDR1 MNHEY and CDR2 SVGAGI. The CDR3 loop is CASRNGGFSYNEQFF. The CDR3, as DNA: TGTGCCAGCAGGAACGGGGGATTCTCCTACAATGAGCAGTTCTTC.

This chain connects TRBV4-1 to TRBJ1-2; D is perhaps TRBD1 (5 bases). CDR3 size: 15 residues. Germline-derived CDR1 and CDR2 are MGHRA and YSYEKL. Between the trimmed V and J ends, which lost 3 bases and 2 bases, there was a span of 13 bases. The CDR3 sequence: CASSQPGKSNYGYTF. The CDR3 coding sequence is TGCGCCAGCAGCCAGCCAGGGAAGTCGAACTATGGCTACACCTTC.

This clone was found a few times. This chain joins TRBV7-9 and TRBJ1-6; D unresolved. Trimming removed 5 bases at V and 9 bases at J, with 17 bases between. This CDR3 comprises 15 residues. The germline V gene has CDR1 SEHNR and CDR2 FQNEAQ (reference sequence). The CDR3 spells CASSPPGVGGSPLHF. CDR3 nucleotides: TGTGCCAGCAGCCCGCCGGGAGTCGGTGGTTCACCCCTCCACTTT. Full variable domain (outside the CDR3, taken from reference TRBV7-9 and TRBJ1-6): DTGVSQNPRHKITKRGQNVTFRCDPISEHNRLYWYRQTLGQGPEFLTYFQNEAQLEKSRLLSDRFSAERPKGSFSTLEIQRTEQGDSAMYLCASSPPGVGGSPLHFGNGTRLTVT.

The J gene is TRBJ2-1, the V gene TRBV5-1; 7 bases match TRBD1. The CDR3 extends over 14 amino acids. CDR1 is SGHRS, CDR2 YFSETQ, per germline. After removal of 4 bases from V and 4 bases from J, the junction contained 5 bases not matched to a gene. CDR3: CASSRDSLYNEQFF. The CDR3 nucleotides read TGCGCCAGCAGCAGGGACAGCCTATACAATGAGCAGTTCTTC.